This T cell receptor (beta chain) was obtained from a study of T cell responses to AZD1222 COVID-19 vaccine. Study results and limitations: Mapped onto spike, vaccine-associated CD4 TCRs spanned it and were dominant at 160-218 and 743-854. The study sampled repertoires only after the peak T cell response.

Pooling was applied to second doses at about 4 or about 12 weeks. Germline V gene lookup returns CDR1 SGHRS and CDR2 YFSETQ. The CDR3 length is 14 residues. Trimming took off 8 bases at V and 1 base at J, with 15 bases between the two ends. About this clone: Its antigen is unidentified.

Assay: immunoSEQ multiplex PCR; the TCRdb copy retains only in-frame clones and omits some. The data show under 170,000 clones, approximately 92% seen once. This TCR was recovered from an adult who received the AZD1222 COVID-19 vaccine. V and J are TRBV5-1 and TRBJ1-1; D unresolved. The sample here was peripheral blood, taken 28 days after the second AZD1222 dose. DNA of the CDR3: TGCGCCAGACTGAGGTGGCCGACGAACACTGAAGCTTTCTTT. Its protein product is CARLRWPTNTEAFF.